The present entry profiles one T cell receptor (beta chain) with its context. The data belong to a study of blood T cell repertoires in COVID-19. The table came from immunoSEQ multiplex PCR; TCRdb's copy has only in-frame clones and leaves some out. Among roughly 18,000 clones listed, roughly nine tenths were seen once. CDR3 length: 14 amino acids. The trim removed 2 bases at V and 5 bases at J, leaving 3 bases unmatched. Germline values: CDR1 SEHNR, CDR2 FQNEAQ (reference sequence). The sequenced sample consisted of peripheral blood. This clonotype originated in a human donor in a cohort sampled during active COVID-19. This chain joins TRBV7-9 and TRBJ1-1; 9 nucleotides line up with TRBD1. CDR3 DNA: TGTGCCAGCAGCTTAATTGACAGGGGGACTGAAGCTTTCTTT. This sequence encodes CASSLIDRGTEAFF. The whole variable domain, remainder taken from reference TRBV7-9 and TRBJ1-1, is DTGVSQNPRHKITKRGQNVTFRCDPISEHNRLYWYRQTLGQGPEFLTYFQNEAQLEKSRLLSDRFSAERPKGSFSTLEIQRTEQGDSAMYLCASSLIDRGTEAFFGQGTRLTVV.